The 18 T cell receptor beta chains given below trace back to one sample, sequenced in a study of cytomegalovirus exposure and HLA in healthy donors. Libraries were prepared by immunoSEQ multiplex PCR; TCRdb keeps only in-frame clonotypes and omits some of them. Of 70,000 or so clones in the sample, 90% to 95% were seen once. Material for sequencing was PBMCs. These receptors were obtained from a man younger than 30 in good health and CMV-seropositive.

The chain is built from TRBV27 and TRBJ2-7, with TRBD1 matching over 9 bases. Per germline, CDR1 MNHEY and CDR2 SMNVEV (reference sequence). Unmatched junction bases numbered 6, after V lost 6 bases and J lost 6 bases. The CDR3 is 13 residues long. DNA of the CDR3: TGTGCCAGCAGCCCCTCGACAGGGGGCGAGCAGTACTTC. Translation: CASSPSTGGEQYF.

The chain employs TRBV6-5 and TRBJ2-7, with 8 nucleotides matching TRBD2. V shed 8 bases and J 0 bases; nucleotides not matched to a gene: 9. The CDR3 totals 15 residues. Per the germline V gene, CDR1 is MNHEY and CDR2 is SVGAGI. The CDR3 nucleotides are TGTGCCAGCTCCTCGGGAGGGCCGAGCTCCTACGAGCAGTACTTC. Residues: CASSSGGPSSYEQYF.

J is TRBJ2-3 and V is TRBV28, with D maybe TRBD1 (5 bases). The CDR3 contains 15 residues. Germline assignment: CDR1 MDHEN and CDR2 SYDVKM. Trimming left V 6 bases short and J 2 bases short, with 15 bases between. CDR3: CASRLVRVVTDTQYF. The CDR3 bases are TGTGCCAGCAGGTTAGTCAGGGTAGTCACAGATACGCAGTATTTT.

The chain couples TRBV28 to TRBJ2-2, with TRBD1 matching 11 bases. The ends lost 5 bases at V and 7 bases at J; junction bases unmatched: 9. The CDR3 has 16 residues. CDR1 is MDHEN, CDR2 SYDVKM, per germline. For the CDR3, the DNA is TGTGCCAGCAGTGGAGGACAGGGGGCGCTTAGCGGGGAGCTGTTTTTT. It specifies CASSGGQGALSGELFF.

V and J are TRBV5-4 and TRBJ1-2; 8 nucleotides match TRBD1. V lost 0 bases and J lost 8; bases outside the gene matches: 6. Germline CDR1 SGHNT, CDR2 YYREEE (reference sequence). The CDR3 runs to 14 residues. The CDR3 DNA reads as TGTGCCAGCAGCTTGGGGATACAGGGGGGGGGCTACACCTTC. Translation: CASSLGIQGGGYTF.

This chain uses TRBV7-2 with TRBJ2-7; 15 bases are a match to TRBD2. Unmatched junction bases numbered 7, after V lost 1 base and J lost 3 bases. The CDR3 spans 18 residues. Germline V lookup: CDR1 SGHTA, CDR2 FQGNSA. The CDR3 nucleotides are TGTGCCAGCAGCTTAGTTGTCGGGGGACTAGCGGGAGGCTACGAGCAGTACTTC. Translated: CASSLVVGGLAGGYEQYF.

The chain employs TRBV2 and TRBJ2-1; a weak D match, TRBD2 (6 bases). CDR1 and CDR2 (germline): SNHLY, FYNNEI. V lost 4 bases, J lost 1 base, and 8 bases lay in between. This CDR3 is 14 amino acids long. CDR3 sequence reads: CASSGSGSYNEQFF. DNA for the CDR3: TGTGCCAGCAGTGGTAGCGGATCCTACAATGAGCAGTTCTTC.

The V call is TRBV19, the J call TRBJ1-5, with D unclear. Germline V gene data show CDR1 as LNHDA and CDR2 as SQIVND (reference sequence). The CDR3 runs to 16 residues. V gave up 3 bases and J gave up 0 bases, with 12 bases separating them. This CDR3 is CASSIARPYSNQPQHF. CDR3 coding DNA: TGTGCCAGTAGTATCGCGCGCCCATATAGCAATCAGCCCCAGCATTTT.

This clone has more than one count but fewer than ten. This chain connects TRBV19 to TRBJ1-4; D not certain. This CDR3 spans 14 amino acids. Germline V gene lookup returns CDR1 LNHDA and CDR2 SQIVND (reference sequence). V shed 6 bases and J shed 0 bases, with 8 bases lying between them. This CDR3 reads CASRRGPTNEKLFF. The DNA of the CDR3 is TGTGCCAGTAGGCGGGGTCCAACTAATGAAAAACTGTTTTTT. The full variable domain, completed using reference TRBV19 and TRBJ1-4, is DGGITQSPKYLFRKEGQNVTLSCEQNLNHDAMYWYRQDPGQGLRLIYYSQIVNDFQKGDIAEGYSVSREKKESFPLTVTSAQKNPTAFYLCASRRGPTNEKLFFGSGTQLSVL.

The chain employs TRBV14 and TRBJ1-4; 9 nucleotides align to TRBD1. The CDR3 extends over 14 amino acids. The junction had 7 bases not matched to a gene; V was cut back by 6 bases and J by 8 bases. Germline CDR1 is SGHDN and CDR2 is FVKESK. The CDR3 sequence: CASRRQGEGEKLFF. CDR3 in DNA: TGTGCCAGCAGACGACAGGGGGAGGGGGAAAAACTGTTTTTT.

V gene TRBV28 combines with J gene TRBJ1-5; D remains unclear. The V gene lost 5 bases and the J gene lost 3 bases, with 8 bases spanning the gap. From germline, CDR1 is MDHEN and CDR2 SYDVKM. CDR3 length equals 13 residues. CDR3 bases: TGTGCCAGCAGTCCCCCAAACAATCAGCCCCAGCATTTT. This encodes CASSPPNNQPQHF.

The V and J genes are TRBV28 and TRBJ2-5; D call uncertain. This CDR3 is 11 amino acids long. Trimming took 2 bases from V and 5 from J, leaving 3 bases between them. In germline, CDR1 is MDHEN, CDR2 SYDVKM. CDR3 in amino acids: CASSLQETQYF. CDR3 in DNA: TGTGCCAGCAGTTTACAGGAGACCCAGTACTTC.

The rearrangement links TRBV7-6 to TRBJ2-4; TRBD1 agrees at 10 bases. Trimming at V came to 3 bases and at J to 6 bases, leaving 8 bases not matched to a gene. The germline CDR1 and CDR2 sequences are SGHVS and FNYEAQ. CDR3 length: 16 residues. In DNA, the CDR3 is TGTGCCAGCAGCTTTTCAGGCCGGGACAGGGGAAACATTCAGTACTTC. Its translation: CASSFSGRDRGNIQYF.

The genes are TRBV27 and TRBJ2-7, with D tentatively TRBD2 (6 bases). The germline V gene has CDR1 MNHEY and CDR2 SMNVEV (reference sequence). V lost 10 bases and J lost 4, with 20 bases in between. The CDR3 is 14 residues long. The CDR3: CATKGGTALYEQYF. DNA for the CDR3: TGTGCCACCAAAGGAGGGACGGCCCTTTACGAGCAGTACTTC.

This clone has a single count. This chain uses TRBV5-8 with TRBJ2-1, with TRBD1 matching 8 bases. This CDR3 is built from 13 residues. The trim removed 3 bases at V and 10 bases at J, leaving 6 bases unmatched. Germline CDR1 reads SGHTS; CDR2 reads YDEGEE. The CDR3 region has the DNA TGTGCCAGCAGCTATGGACAGGGCGAGGAGCAGTTCTTC. Translation gives CASSYGQGEEQFF.

This rearrangement joins TRBV29-1 to TRBJ2-7; D perhaps matches TRBD2 (5 bases). CDR1 is SQVTM, CDR2 ANQGSEA, per germline. Trimming left V 2 bases short and J 2 bases short, with 10 bases between. The CDR3 extends over 13 amino acids. CDR3 sequence: CSVEPYGTYEQYF. The CDR3 region has the DNA TGCAGCGTTGAACCCTACGGGACCTACGAGCAGTACTTC.

In its sample, this clone was seen once. The V and J genes are TRBV28 and TRBJ2-3; 8 bases are shared with TRBD2. This CDR3 region has 17 residues. With V trimmed by 10 bases and J by 3 bases, 18 bases remained unmatched. The germline CDR1 and CDR2 sequences are MDHEN and SYDVKM. This CDR3 is CAILTGGADVETDTQYF. As DNA, the CDR3 is TGTGCCATCCTCACGGGGGGGGCGGACGTTGAGACAGATACGCAGTATTTT.

The chain links TRBV4-2 to TRBJ2-7; the D gene is possibly TRBD1 (5 bases). Germline values: CDR1 LGHNA, CDR2 YNFKEQ. Trimming removed 0 bases from V and 5 bases from J, with 14 bases in between. This CDR3 region has 15 residues. The CDR3 DNA follows: TGTGCCAGCAGCCAAGAATGGGGCCTAATGGACGAGCAGTACTTC. Its translation: CASSQEWGLMDEQYF.